Listed here is a single TCR beta chain. V gave up 4 bases and J gave up 1 base; unmatched junction bases: 0. The CDR3 is 13 residues long. Germline-derived CDR1 and CDR2 are SGHKS and YYEKEE (reference sequence). The sample belongs to a study of blood T cell repertoires in COVID-19. The assay was immunoSEQ multiplex PCR, and TCRdb's table has in-frame clones only and misses some. The sample has around 87,000 clones; roughly nine tenths are singletons. Sequences were obtained from peripheral blood. The clonotype was recovered from a man aged 50-59 years with acute or convalescent COVID-19. The chain joins TRBV5-5 to TRBJ2-3, with 7 bases fitting TRBD2. CDR3 amino acids: CASSAGGTDTQYF. CDR3 sequence (DNA): TGTGCCAGCAGCGCGGGGGGCACAGATACGCAGTATTTT.